This section outlines one T cell receptor beta chain sequence together with its context. This specimen comes from a study of blood T cell repertoires in COVID-19. Overall study context: COVID-19 samples, acute and convalescent, were from the United States, Italy and Spain. T cells, B-cell-depleted T cells, or PBMCs supplied cDNA or gDNA.

Study processing details: Amplifying reference gene primers gave estimates of nucleated cell counts. The table came from immunoSEQ multiplex PCR; TCRdb's copy has only in-frame clones and leaves some out. For V, J and clone size, that table is used; D and trimming come from the DNA. The repertoire consists of tens of thousands of clones, with approximately 84% occurring once and the leading ten covering just under 15%. Germline V gene data show CDR1 as SGHRS and CDR2 as YFSETQ. The CDR3 is 15 amino acids. With V trimmed by 3 bases and J by 0 bases, 1 base remained unmatched. The rearrangement links TRBV5-1 to TRBJ2-1; TRBD2 aligns across 9 bases. This clonotype was sampled from a human donor with active or convalescent COVID-19. The donor label of this sample is uncertain. The specimen sequenced was peripheral blood. CDR3 region: CASSYSGSSYNEQFF. CDR3 nucleotide sequence: TGCGCCAGCAGCTATAGCGGGAGCTCCTACAATGAGCAGTTCTTC.